One sample yielded the 20 T cell receptor beta chains listed below, sequenced in a study of vaccination effects on CD4 cells after COVID-19 (dated 2022 in TCRdb). These TCRs' antigens remain unknown. Library preparation was by the immunoSEQ multiplex PCR assay. The source is immuneACCESS, and TCRdb retained only in-frame sequences with V and J called. Part of the clones is not carried over; for the studies checked, unresolved V genes explain less than half of this, and the remainder is unexplained. Across this sample there are tens of thousands of clones, with approximately 75% seen only once. Around 6% of the sample is taken by the ten largest. The ViraFEST assay stimulated PBMC with viral peptide pools and then used TCR sequencing to identify antigen-specific CD4+ T cell clonotypes by expansion. After about 9 days of culture, CD4+ T cells were isolated with the EasySep CD4+ T cell isolation kit. Healthy vaccine recipients had no prior SARS-CoV-2 infection, confirmed by negative nucleocapsid antibodies before and after vaccination.

This material consisted of CD4+ T cells from PBMCs cultured with HCoV-OC43 spike peptides, taken before COVID-19 vaccination. In the paper's terms, the cell subset or site label means: HCoV-OC43 spike overlapping peptide pool stimulation. The receptor set was obtained from a human donor who received a COVID-19 vaccine.

The chain links TRBV6-5 to TRBJ1-2, with D maybe TRBD1 (5 bases). V lost 6 bases and J lost 7, with 12 bases in between. This CDR3 spans 12 amino acids. The germline V gene encodes CDR1 MNHEY and CDR2 SVGAGI. For the CDR3, the DNA is TGTGCCAGCAGGTCAGGGTTCGGTGGCTACACCTTC. It specifies CASRSGFGGYTF.

The chain employs TRBV3-1 (or the pseudogene TRBV3-2) and TRBJ2-1, with 9 nucleotides matching TRBD2. The germline V gene has CDR1 LGHDT and CDR2 YNNKEL (reference sequence). The V and J ends lost 4 bases and 15 bases, in that order; junction bases with no gene match: 13. The CDR3 length is 14 residues. The CDR3 region is CASSLAAGGHGMFF. CDR3 DNA sequence: TGTGCCAGCAGCCTCGCCGCGGGGGGGCATGGTATGTTCTTC.

The chain has TRBV5-6 and TRBJ2-5; 7 bases match TRBD1. Germline CDR1 SGHDT, CDR2 YYEEEE. V lost 3 bases, J lost 4 bases, and 18 bases stayed unmatched. CDR3 size: 18 residues. The CDR3 loop is CASSSRDSGLSGGETQYF. CDR3 nucleotides: TGTGCCAGCAGCTCTCGGGACAGTGGGTTATCGGGCGGAGAGACCCAGTACTTC. Full variable domain (remainder filled in from reference TRBV5-6 and TRBJ2-5): DAGVTQSPTHLIKTRGQQVTLRCSPKSGHDTVSWYQQALGQGPQFIFQYYEEEERQRGNFPDRFSGHQFPNYSSELNVNALLLGDSALYLCASSSRDSGLSGGETQYFGPGTRLLVL.

V usage is TRBV12-3 or TRBV12-4 and J usage is TRBJ1-1; D gene unclear. The CDR3 covers 13 residues. Trimming took off 3 bases at V and 4 bases at J, with 9 bases between the two ends. The CDR3 region has the DNA TGTGCCAGCAGTTTCTCAGCGGGCACTGAAGCTTTCTTT. This gives the protein CASSFSAGTEAFF.

This clone turned up a few times. The chain employs TRBV29-1 and TRBJ2-2; D might be TRBD1 (5 bases). The CDR3 length is 16 residues. CDR1 and CDR2 (germline): SQVTM, ANQGSEA. The V end was cut by 2 bases, the J end by 4 bases, with 17 bases between. CDR3 DNA sequence: TGCAGCGTTGAAAGGTCTGGCAGGGCGCCCACCGGGGAGCTGTTTTTT. Translation gives CSVERSGRAPTGELFF.

This sequence joins TRBV6-1 and TRBJ1-1, with TRBD1 as a possible D gene (6 bases). CDR3 length: 17 amino acids. V was trimmed by 1 base and J by 7 bases, leaving 22 bases between them. Germline V CDR1 and CDR2: MNHNS, SASEGT. CDR3 in amino acids: CASSEGRILQGGNEAFF. The CDR3 region has the DNA TGTGCCAGCAGTGAAGGGAGGATTCTACAGGGAGGAAATGAAGCTTTCTTT.

The J gene is TRBJ1-5, the V gene TRBV19; 7 nucleotides agree with TRBD1. The V gene end was trimmed by 7 bases and the J gene end by 4 bases; junction bases not matched to a gene: 7. The CDR3 loop spans 14 amino acids. In germline, CDR1 is LNHDA, CDR2 SQIVND (reference sequence). The CDR3 protein is CASTPTDRNQPQHF. The CDR3 DNA is TGTGCCAGTACCCCCACGGACAGGAATCAGCCCCAGCATTTT.

The chain couples TRBV18 to TRBJ2-3; maybe TRBD2 (5 bases). The CDR3 spans 12 residues. The V gene's germline CDR1 is KGHSH and CDR2 LQKENI. Trimming left V 2 bases short and J 14 bases short, with 14 bases between. In DNA form, the CDR3 reads TGTGCCAGCTCACCAAACTCGGGATCACGGTATTTT. Its translation is CASSPNSGSRYF.

This clone was counted once. V usage is TRBV7-2 and J usage is TRBJ1-6, with 7 bases identical to TRBD1. The V segment lost 0 bases and the J segment 0 bases; nucleotides outside the gene matches: 5. The CDR3 contains 18 residues. Germline CDR1 and CDR2: SGHTA and FQGNSA. CDR3 nucleotides: TGTGCCAGCAGCTTAGCGGGACAGACGAGCTCCTATAATTCACCCCTCCACTTT. Amino acids: CASSLAGQTSSYNSPLHF.

This chain joins TRBV6-5 and TRBJ2-5; 7 bases are a match to TRBD2. Germline V gene data show CDR1 as MNHEY and CDR2 as SVGAGI. Trimming at V came to 0 bases and at J to 3 bases, leaving 4 bases not matched to a gene. This CDR3 has 15 residues. The CDR3 reads CASSYSASGEETQYF. The CDR3 nucleotides read TGTGCCAGCAGTTACTCGGCCAGCGGGGAAGAGACCCAGTACTTC.

The chain recombines TRBV9 with TRBJ1-5; no reliable D call. Germline V gives CDR1 SGDLS, CDR2 YYNGEE. CDR3 length: 16 amino acids. V was cut by 4 bases and J by 11 bases, with 25 bases left in between. Here the CDR3 reads CASSPREALNHRSQHF. The CDR3 DNA sequence: TGTGCCAGCAGCCCGCGGGAGGCCTTAAACCATCGGTCCCAGCATTTT. The full variable domain, with the rest looked up from reference TRBV9 and TRBJ1-5, is DSGVTQTPKHLITATGQRVTLRCSPRSGDLSVYWYQQSLDQGLQFLIQYYNGEERAKGNILERFSAQQFPDLHSELNLSSLELGDSALYFCASSPREALNHRSQHFGDGTRLSIL.

The V gene is TRBV29-1, the J gene TRBJ2-5, with TRBD2 as a possible D gene (5 bases). The ends were cut back, 3 bases at V and 5 bases at J, with 10 bases in the middle. The CDR3 covers 12 residues. Germline V lookup: CDR1 SQVTM, CDR2 ANQGSEA. In DNA form, the CDR3 reads TGCAGCGTTGAGACCAGAGGGGAGACCCAGTACTTC. Protein product: CSVETRGETQYF.

The CDR3 loop is CASSLALVGPQRPYEQYV. The CDR3 coding sequence is TGTGCCAGCAGTTTAGCACTAGTGGGACCCCAGCGCCCCTACGAGCAGTACGTC. This sequence joins TRBV28 and TRBJ2-7, with D possibly being TRBD1 or TRBD2 (5 bases each). V lost 2 bases, J lost 2 bases, and 22 bases lay in between. This CDR3 region has 18 residues. Germline V CDR1 and CDR2: MDHEN, SYDVKM.

In regard to this clone: The same CDR3 is also encoded by other DNA sequences in this sample. This sequence joins TRBV6-5 and TRBJ2-3; maybe TRBD1 (5 bases). The CDR3 is 12 residues long. With 3 bases removed from V and 5 bases from J, the gap between germline ends came to 6 bases. Germline values: CDR1 MNHEY, CDR2 SVGAGI. CDR3 region: CASSYQGDTQYF. The CDR3 nucleotides read TGTGCCAGCAGTTATCAGGGAGATACGCAGTATTTT.

The genes are TRBV6-5 and TRBJ2-7, with 11 bases matching TRBD2. V lost 4 bases and J lost 6; bases outside the gene matches: 5. Germline V gives CDR1 MNHEY, CDR2 SVGAGI. The CDR3 consists of 14 residues. CDR3: CASSSGTSGSEQYV. DNA for the CDR3: TGTGCCAGCAGTTCCGGGACTAGCGGCTCCGAGCAGTACGTC.

CDR3 loop: CASSLLDTQYF. Here the CDR3 DNA reads TGTGCCAGCAGCTTACTAGATACGCAGTATTTT. The chain has TRBV7-2 and TRBJ2-3; no clear D gene. CDR1 is SGHTA, CDR2 FQGNSA, per germline. V lost 2 bases and J lost 5, with 2 bases in between. The CDR3 runs 11 residues.

This chain uses TRBV11-2 with TRBJ1-2; D is perhaps TRBD1 (6 bases). Germline assignment: CDR1 SGHAT and CDR2 FQNNGV. This CDR3 has 14 residues. V was cut by 3 bases and J by 8 bases, with 16 bases left in between. The CDR3 is CASSFEQGSLGYTF. As DNA, the CDR3 is TGTGCCAGCAGCTTCGAACAGGGTAGTTTAGGCTACACCTTC.

V is TRBV28 and J is TRBJ2-6, with 8 bases lining up with TRBD2. Trimming took 6 bases from V and 1 from J; bases not matched to a gene: 8. There are 17 residues in the CDR3. CDR1 is MDHEN, CDR2 SYDVKM, per germline. As DNA, the CDR3 is TGTGCCAGCAGGTCCGGGGGGGGCGCGTCTGGGGCCAACGTCCTGACTTTC. The encoded protein is CASRSGGGASGANVLTF.

This clone was picked up one time. This sequence joins TRBV6-2 or TRBV6-3 and TRBJ1-3; D gene unclear. Trimming left V 2 bases short and J 2 bases short, with 13 bases between. Germline V lookup: CDR1 MNHEY, CDR2 SVGEGT. CDR3 length: 16 residues. CDR3 sequence reads: CASSYNAKDAGNTIYF. The DNA for the CDR3 is TGTGCCAGCAGTTACAACGCTAAGGACGCTGGAAACACCATATATTTT.

This sequence joins TRBV5-1 and TRBJ2-7, with 8 bases fitting TRBD1. This CDR3 region has 13 residues. Germline V gene data show CDR1 as SGHRS and CDR2 as YFSETQ. The V gene end was trimmed by 4 bases and the J gene end by 2 bases; junction bases not matched to a gene: 2. The CDR3 DNA is TGCGCCAGCAGCAAGGGACAGGCCTACGAGCAGTACGTC. Its protein product is CASSKGQAYEQYV.